This TCR beta chain came from a study of immune evolution from preneoplasia to lung adenocarcinoma. Between about 2014 and 2018, patients underwent resection in Japan or China. H&E slides confirmed each diagnosis, reviewed by two pathologists independently. The germline V and J ends were trimmed by 0 bases and 6 bases, with 12 bases remaining between them. The CDR3 sequence is 14 residues long. The germline V gene has CDR1 GTSNPN and CDR2 SVGIG (reference sequence). Of note for this clone: Its target is not known.

General observations from the study: Normal lung had the highest top T cell clone frequencies. Normal lung had highest clonality; later lesions appeared denser, more diverse.

TCRdb's table, derived via immunoSEQ multiplex PCR, lists solely in-frame clones and lacks some. This table has approximately 6,000 clones, 65% to 85% appearing once. This TCR derives from a person between 50 and 70 years old with lung adenocarcinoma. The V gene is TRBV30, the J gene TRBJ1-5; no definite D call. The sequenced sample consisted of FFPE normal lung tissue adjacent to the tumor. Here the CDR3 reads CAWSVGFRSQPQHF. For the CDR3, the DNA is TGTGCCTGGAGTGTCGGGTTTCGGAGTCAGCCCCAGCATTTT. The full variable domain, completed using reference TRBV30 and TRBJ1-5, is SQTIHQWPATLVQPVGSPLSLECTVEGTSNPNLYWYRQAAGRGLQLLFYSVGIGQISSEVPQNLSASRPQDRQFILSSKKLLLSDSGFYLCAWSVGFRSQPQHFGDGTRLSIL.